This TCR beta chain was recovered during a study of CD8 T cells in Susac syndrome. Study conclusions and caveats: Acknowledgment was made by the study that its TCR sequencing and HLA analysis involved a relatively small number of individuals.

TCR beta sequences were obtained from blood CD8+ and CD4+ T cells. Controls were healthy donors (matched for age and sex). This CDR3 contains 15 residues. Trimming removed 0 bases from V and 4 bases from J, with 13 bases in between. The germline V gene has CDR1 SGHRS and CDR2 YFSETQ. This clonotype was detected once. The antigen is not known. Reverse transcription of about 0.5 to 1 ug RNA used random hexamers. An immunoSEQ multiplex PCR amplified TCR beta CDR3 over 54 Vbeta and 13 Jbeta. TCRdb passed the immunoSEQ multiplex PCR reads through MiXCR, listing each CDR3 protein once. The profile shows 130,000 to 150,000 distinct CDR3 sequences, approximately 94% of them singletons.

Sequencing was carried out using CD4+ T cells from PBMCs. V and J are TRBV5-1 and TRBJ1-1; D is possibly TRBD1 (6 bases). The source is a human donor in good health. CDR3 amino acids: CASSLVGGPSTEAFF. The CDR3 DNA follows: TGCGCCAGCAGCTTGGTTGGGGGGCCCTCCACTGAAGCTTTCTTT.